This TCR beta chain was observed in a study of T cell changes during pregnancy in multiple sclerosis. V lost 2 bases, J lost 5 bases, and 9 bases lay in between. The CDR3 is 13 residues long. Per germline, CDR1 SEHNR and CDR2 FQNEAQ (reference sequence). Using immunoSEQ multiplex PCR, the repertoire was profiled, and TCRdb retains in-frame clones only, with some absent. The data show 45,000 to 65,000 clones, 75% to 95% seen once. Sequences were derived from peripheral blood, sampled after pregnancy. The source is a female donor in good health, enrolled as a control in a pregnancy study. The V gene is TRBV7-9, the J gene TRBJ1-2; a weak D match, TRBD1 (6 bases). The CDR3 DNA reads TGTGCCAGCAGCTTACCCGGGACATATGGCTACACCTTC. Amino acid sequence: CASSLPGTYGYTF. Variable domain in full (rest from reference TRBV7-9 and TRBJ1-2): DTGVSQNPRHKITKRGQNVTFRCDPISEHNRLYWYRQTLGQGPEFLTYFQNEAQLEKSRLLSDRFSAERPKGSFSTLEIQRTEQGDSAMYLCASSLPGTYGYTFGSGTRLTVV.